The clone carrying this TCR beta chain was recorded only once. The antigen is not known. TCRdb's copy holds only in-frame clones and misses some; the assay was immunoSEQ multiplex PCR. Altogether about 2.4 million clones are present, around 94% being singletons, with the ten largest covering over 0.12%. The data were taken from a study of shared clonotypes between healthy human individuals. Unmatched junction bases numbered 13, after V lost 1 base and J lost 5 bases. The CDR3 runs 17 residues. CDR1 SGHNT and CDR2 YYREEE come from the germline V gene (reference sequence). Study-wide points: Estimated richness values were generally larger in naive subsets than in memory subsets. The study's rarefaction showed incomplete sorted-subset sequencing despite large depth.

The V gene is TRBV5-4, the J gene TRBJ2-3, with TRBD2 matching over 7 bases. Sequencing input: naive CD4+ T cells sorted from blood. The subset: CD45RA+ positively selected. This TCR was recovered from a man aged 18 to 30 in good health. The CDR3 reads CASSLSVSAGAVDTQYF. CDR3 nucleotide sequence: TGTGCCAGCAGCTTGTCGGTGTCGGCGGGAGCGGTAGATACGCAGTATTTT.